These 29 T cell receptor beta chains were sequenced from one sample in a study of CD8+CD57+ T cells in acquired aplastic anemia (dated by TCRdb to the late 2010s). Sequencing took place on an Illumina HiSeq 2000. Profiling of TCR beta VDJ combinations and CDR3 sequences used genomic DNA as the template. Starting from the raw public reads, TCRdb applied fastp trimming at Q25, assembled clones with MiXCR and retained in-frame beta chains. Here each entry gathers all rows of one CDR3 protein and keeps the most common genes and DNA. This sample gives approximately 300,000 distinct CDR3 sequences in total; approximately 58% of them show up just once. The biggest ten clones account for 1% to 1.5% of the sample. Expansion of CD8+CD57+ cells had been shown by flow cytometry in the patients chosen for sequencing. The specimen was sorted CD4+, CD8+, or CD8+CD57+ T cells (not recorded which) from PBMCs. These receptors came from a human donor with aplastic anemia.

V usage is TRBV19 and J usage is TRBJ2-2; D is unclear. V was clipped by 6 bases and J by 7 bases, with 15 bases between them. This CDR3 has 14 amino acids. The germline V gene has CDR1 LNHDA and CDR2 SQIVND (reference sequence). CDR3 nucleotides: TGTGCCAGTAGGTTAGCAGGCGGTTACGGGGAGCTGTTTTTT. Protein product: CASRLAGGYGELFF.

The chain joins TRBV7-8 to TRBJ2-3, with D perhaps TRBD2 (6 bases). Germline loops: CDR1 SGHVS, CDR2 FQNEAQ. The CDR3 length is 15 residues. V dropped 7 bases and J dropped 2 bases, with 16 bases sitting between them. The CDR3 nucleotides are TGTGCCAGCAACCTACCGGGACTCGACACAGATACGCAGTATTTT. Its translation is CASNLPGLDTDTQYF.

As concerns this clonotype: Its ends do not fully match the called genes, so a read error is possible. This chain joins TRBV5-1 and TRBJ1-5; 7 nucleotides agree with TRBD1. CDR1 SGHRS and CDR2 YFSETQ come from the germline V gene. The CDR3 sequence is 13 residues long. CDR3 residues: CASSWDSNQPRHF. As DNA, the CDR3 is TGCGCCAGCAGCTGGGACAGTAATCAGCCCCGGCATTTT.

This chain links TRBV15 with TRBJ2-5; D possibly corresponds to TRBD2 (6 bases). The CDR3 extends over 14 amino acids. The germline CDR1 and CDR2 sequences are LNHNV and YYDKDF (reference sequence). The ends were cut back, 1 base at V and 1 base at J, with 7 bases in the middle. CDR3: CATSRGTTQETQYF. The CDR3 DNA sequence: TGTGCCACCAGCAGAGGGACTACCCAAGAGACCCAGTACTTC.

There are many counts of this clonotype. The genes are TRBV7-8 and TRBJ2-7; the D gene is possibly TRBD2 (5 bases). Germline assignment: CDR1 SGHVS and CDR2 FQNEAQ. The length of the CDR3 is 15 residues. Trimming cost V 4 bases and J 2 bases, with 15 bases left between them. The CDR3 reads CASSSRRFSAYEQYF. CDR3 DNA: TGTGCCAGCAGCTCTAGGAGGTTCTCCGCCTACGAGCAGTACTTC.

The chain links TRBV10-1 to TRBJ2-2; D gene unclear. The V end lost 2 bases, the J end lost 0 bases, and 4 bases lay between the germline ends. The CDR3 consists of 14 residues. Germline values: CDR1 WNHNN, CDR2 SYGVQD (reference sequence). The CDR3 loop is CASSENTNTGELFF. CDR3 nucleotide sequence: TGCGCCAGCAGTGAGAACACGAACACCGGGGAGCTGTTTTTT.

This chain links TRBV7-9 with TRBJ2-7; D is uncertain. V was shortened by 8 bases and J by 5 bases, with 13 bases between the two germline ends. The CDR3 length is 12 residues. The germline gives CDR1 SEHNR, CDR2 FQNEAQ (reference sequence). The CDR3: CASASLQHEQYF. The DNA of the CDR3 is TGTGCCAGCGCCTCCTTACAACACGAGCAGTACTTC.

The rearrangement joins TRBV13 to TRBJ2-1, with D hard to call. Germline CDR1 is PRHDT and CDR2 is FYEKMQ (reference sequence). V lost 5 bases to trimming and J lost 4 bases, with 6 bases between them. The CDR3 totals 12 residues. CDR3 in DNA: TGTGCCAGCAGCGCCGTGTACAATGAGCAGTTCTTC. Its translation is CASSAVYNEQFF.

As concerns this clonotype: The junction does not match germline at one end; this may be a read error. This chain uses TRBV19 with TRBJ2-1, with a tentative D call TRBD1 (5 bases). CDR1 and CDR2 from the germline V gene are LNHDA and SQIVND (reference sequence). This CDR3 contains 15 residues. The CDR3: CASSTTGFAYNEQFF. CDR3 DNA: TGTGCCAGCAGTACTACAGGATTCGCCTACAATGAGCAGTTCTTC. Combining the CDR3 with reference TRBV19 and TRBJ2-1 gives the whole variable domain DGGITQSPKYLFRKEGQNVTLSCEQNLNHDAMYWYRQDPGQGLRLIYYSQIVNDFQKGDIAEGYSVSREKKESFPLTVTSAQKNPTAFYLCASSTTGFAYNEQFFGPGTRLTVL.

V usage is TRBV7-8 and J usage is TRBJ1-5, with D unclear. Trimming shortened V by 1 base and J by 2 bases, and 12 bases separated the two germline ends. This CDR3 contains 16 residues. Germline CDR1 reads SGHVS; CDR2 reads FQNEAQ. As DNA, the CDR3 is TGTGCCAGCAGCTTAGGCCCTTTAGGCGGCAATCAGCCCCAGCATTTT. Its translation: CASSLGPLGGNQPQHF.

This clonotype was seen a few times. The chain recombines TRBV27 with TRBJ2-1, with 11 bases lining up with TRBD1. CDR3 length: 16 residues. V trimming: 7 bases; J trimming: 2 bases; junction bases outside the gene matches: 7. CDR1 is MNHEY, CDR2 SMNVEV, per germline (reference sequence). CDR3 nucleotides: TGTGCCAGCAACAACCCGGGACAGGGGGCCTACAATGAGCAGTTCTTC. It specifies CASNNPGQGAYNEQFF.

The table lists this clonotype with many counts. The V gene is TRBV12-3 or TRBV12-4, the J gene TRBJ1-3, with TRBD1 matching 7 bases. J was trimmed by 2 bases and V by 6 bases; bases with no gene match: 4. The CDR3 is 14 residues long. The CDR3 is CASRRQGTGNTIYF. For the CDR3, the DNA is TGTGCCAGCAGACGACAGGGTACTGGAAACACCATATATTTT.

This clonotype turned up a few times. In nucleotides, the CDR3 is TGTGCCAGCAGCGGTCGACAGGGGGGCGGGCGGGAGACCCAGTACTTC. Encoded protein: CASSGRQGGGRETQYF. The genes are TRBV7-6 and TRBJ2-5, with TRBD1 matching 9 bases. Unmatched junction bases numbered 12, after V lost 5 bases and J lost 5 bases. Looked up from germline, CDR1 is SGHVS and CDR2 is FNYEAQ. CDR3 size: 16 residues. Drawing the rest from reference TRBV7-6 and TRBJ2-5, the complete variable domain is GAGVSQSPRYKVTKRGQDVALRCDPISGHVSLYWYRQALGQGPEFLTYFNYEAQQDKSGLPNDRFSAERPEGSISTLTIQRTEQRDSAMYRCASSGRQGGGRETQYFGPGTRLLVL.

This clonotype was counted at least ten times. The chain combines TRBV20-1 with TRBJ1-6; 9 bases match TRBD1. Germline CDR1 is DFQATT and CDR2 is SNEGSKA (reference sequence). With 5 bases clipped from V and 7 bases from J, the junction kept 3 bases outside the gene matches. The CDR3 loop spans 13 amino acids. The CDR3 loop reads CSAFGQGNSPLHF. Written as DNA, the CDR3 is TGCAGTGCTTTTGGACAGGGGAATTCACCCCTCCACTTT.

There are many counts of this clonotype. This chain uses TRBV10-3 with TRBJ2-1, with D perhaps TRBD1 (6 bases). This CDR3 spans 13 amino acids. The V gene lost 10 bases and the J gene lost 7 bases, with 17 bases spanning the gap. The germline V gene has CDR1 ENHRY and CDR2 SYGVKD. CDR3 protein: CATTAGTSNEQFF. CDR3 bases: TGTGCCACCACAGCAGGGACATCAAATGAGCAGTTCTTC.

The V call is TRBV29-1, the J call TRBJ2-5; the D is unclear. CDR1 and CDR2 from the germline V gene are SQVTM and ANQGSEA. The CDR3 has 10 amino acids. Deletions cut 4 bases from V and 7 bases from J, with 7 bases between. The CDR3: CSVGVATQYF. Here the CDR3 DNA reads TGCAGCGTTGGGGTAGCGACCCAGTACTTC.

The rearrangement links TRBV4-3 to TRBJ2-4, with a tentative D call TRBD2 (6 bases). This CDR3 has 17 amino acids. Per the germline V gene, CDR1 is LGHNA and CDR2 is YSLEER. Trimming stripped 0 bases from V and 0 bases from J, with 12 bases between. The CDR3 region has the DNA TGCGCCAGCAGCCAAGAGTCCGTGGGACTAGCCAAAAACATTCAGTACTTC. Translated, it gives CASSQESVGLAKNIQYF.

This chain uses TRBV15 with TRBJ2-5; 11 nucleotides agree with TRBD2. The junction had 3 bases not matched to a gene; V was cut back by 0 bases and J by 6 bases. Germline CDR1 reads LNHNV; CDR2 reads YYDKDF (reference sequence). The CDR3 contains 15 residues. The CDR3 DNA sequence: TGTGCCACCAGCAGAGAGACTAGCGGGATAAAGACCCAGTACTTC. Protein sequence: CATSRETSGIKTQYF.

The chain combines TRBV19 with TRBJ1-1; no definite D call. Trimming shortened V by 4 bases and J by 1 base, and 7 bases separated the two germline ends. The CDR3 is made up of 13 amino acids. Germline-derived CDR1 and CDR2 are LNHDA and SQIVND (reference sequence). In nucleotides, the CDR3 is TGTGCCAGTAGTAAGGCGGGGAACACTGAAGCTTTCTTT. This encodes CASSKAGNTEAFF.

This clonotype was seen more than once but under ten times. The V gene is TRBV29-1, the J gene TRBJ2-2, with a weak D call TRBD1 (5 bases). Germline CDR1 is SQVTM and CDR2 is ANQGSEA. The germline V and J ends were trimmed by 8 bases and 6 bases, with 16 bases remaining between them. CDR3 size: 13 residues. The CDR3 is CSYFQGLAGELFF. DNA for the CDR3: TGCAGCTATTTCCAGGGATTGGCCGGGGAGCTGTTTTTT.

The rearrangement joins TRBV9 to TRBJ1-6, with D unresolved. Trimming stripped 2 bases from V and 8 bases from J, with 8 bases between. Germline CDR1 and CDR2: SGDLS and YYNGEE. This CDR3 contains 13 residues. Here the CDR3 DNA reads TGTGCCAGCAGCGTGGACGGTTATTCACCCCTCCACTTT. It translates to CASSVDGYSPLHF.

This chain connects TRBV2 to TRBJ1-1, with D unresolved. V shed 7 bases and J shed 1 base, with 10 bases lying between them. The CDR3 is 13 amino acids. Germline values: CDR1 SNHLY, CDR2 FYNNEI. CDR3 residues: CASNPGENTEAFF. The CDR3 DNA reads TGTGCCAGCAACCCTGGGGAGAACACTGAAGCTTTCTTT.

The J gene is TRBJ2-7, the V gene TRBV6-2 or TRBV6-3; no reliable D call. This CDR3 is built from 13 residues. Trimming shortened V by 5 bases and J by 0 bases, and 8 bases separated the two germline ends. Germline CDR1 MNHEY, CDR2 SVGEGT. The CDR3 loop reads CASSPTHSYEQYF. CDR3 sequence (DNA): TGTGCCAGCAGTCCGACCCACTCCTACGAGCAGTACTTC.

CDR3 sequence: CASSLGRAGNTIYF. CDR3 sequence (DNA): TGTGCCAGCAGCTTGGGGAGGGCGGGAAACACCATATATTTT. V is TRBV7-7 and J is TRBJ1-3; D not certain. Germline V gene lookup returns CDR1 SSHAT and CDR2 FNYEAQ (reference sequence). The CDR3 has 14 amino acids. V lost 3 bases, J lost 4 bases, and 10 bases lay in between.

J is TRBJ2-3 and V is TRBV11-1; a possible D gene is TRBD1 (5 bases). From germline, CDR1 is SGHAT and CDR2 FQDESV (reference sequence). This CDR3 contains 14 residues. Trimming took 2 bases from V and 2 from J, leaving 8 bases between them. The CDR3 DNA reads TGTGCCAGCAGCTTATTTGGGGCCACAGATACGCAGTATTTT. Its protein product is CASSLFGATDTQYF.

This clonotype was seen more than once but under ten times. The V gene is TRBV10-2, the J gene TRBJ1-6; 7 bases fit TRBD1. The CDR3 has 13 amino acids. V shed 6 bases and J 8 bases; nucleotides not matched to a gene: 4. Germline V CDR1 and CDR2: WSHSY, SAAADI. The CDR3 DNA reads TGCGCCAGCAGGCGACAGGGCGATTCACCCCTCCACTTT. As protein: CASRRQGDSPLHF.

This clonotype was picked up one time. This likely comes from a read error, as the CDR3 has no conserved phenylalanine or tryptophan at its end. The CDR3 DNA follows: TGCGCAAGCAGCTTGGCGGGTTTTGGAAACACCATATATTCT. Translating it yields CASSLAGFGNTIYS. This chain uses TRBV5-1 with TRBJ1-3, with D uncertain. Germline-derived CDR1 and CDR2 are SGHRS and YFSETQ. The CDR3 is made up of 14 amino acids.

This sequence joins TRBV7-3 and TRBJ1-2; perhaps TRBD1 as D (6 bases). The V end lost 5 bases, the J end lost 6 bases, and 19 bases lay between the germline ends. Germline CDR1 reads SGHTA; CDR2 reads FQGTGA. CDR3 length: 15 amino acids. The CDR3 bases are TGTGCCAGCAGCCCTAGGATATCAGGGGCTGATGGCTACACCTTC. This translates into CASSPRISGADGYTF.

The J gene is TRBJ1-2, the V gene TRBV6-5; 7 bases map to TRBD1. The V gene's germline CDR1 is MNHEY and CDR2 SVGAGI. The V and J ends lost 0 bases and 5 bases, in that order; junction bases with no gene match: 3. The CDR3 runs 14 residues. The CDR3 nucleotides read TGTGCCAGCAGTTACTCGGGGACAGCTTATGGCTACACCTTC. Encoded protein: CASSYSGTAYGYTF.